One sample yielded the 6 T cell receptor beta chains listed below, sequenced in a study of human T cells and chemical hapten exposure. The time point was: patch test 3, about 24 weeks after DPC sensitization. As to treatment: therapeutic diphenylcyclopropenone sensitization with weekly scalp DPC. TCRdb ran MiXCR on the RACE reads and lists one entry per CDR3 protein. The sample holds 95,000 to 150,000 distinct CDR3 sequences, roughly 10% seen once. The input for sequencing was whole blood, taken in connection with sensitization to the hapten diphenylcyclopropenone (DPC). The source is a woman between 45 and 65 years old with alopecia areata. Some clones in this sample may be carry-over from other donors' samples.

The chain joins TRBV30 to TRBJ2-7; perhaps TRBD2 as D (6 bases). Germline V gene lookup returns CDR1 GTSNPN and CDR2 SVGIG (reference sequence). The V gene lost 3 bases and the J gene lost 3 bases, with 12 bases spanning the gap. This CDR3 spans 13 amino acids. This CDR3 reads CAWSSSDYYEQYF. CDR3 nucleotides: TGTGCCTGGAGCTCTAGCGACTACTACGAGCAGTACTTC.

This clonotype was detected a few times. This chain uses TRBV27 with TRBJ2-6, with D unclear. The CDR3 contains 13 residues. From germline, CDR1 is MNHEY and CDR2 SMNVEV (reference sequence). V lost 4 bases to trimming and J lost 5 bases, with 6 bases between them. This CDR3 is CASSSSWANVLTF. The CDR3 bases are TGTGCCAGCAGTTCCTCCTGGGCCAACGTCCTGACTTTC.

This clonotype has at least ten counts. The V call is TRBV20-1, the J call TRBJ2-7; TRBD2 agrees at 8 bases. The V gene's germline CDR1 is DFQATT and CDR2 SNEGSKA (reference sequence). J was trimmed by 4 bases and V by 8 bases; bases with no gene match: 10. CDR3 length equals 13 residues. The CDR3 is CSTEGSGTYEQYF. DNA for the CDR3: TGCAGTACCGAGGGTAGCGGGACGTACGAGCAGTACTTC.

This sequence joins TRBV29-1 and TRBJ2-3, with 7 bases lining up with TRBD1. Germline values: CDR1 SQVTM, CDR2 ANQGSEA. The length of the CDR3 is 13 residues. The ends lost 1 base at V and 9 bases at J; junction bases unmatched: 7. The CDR3 here is CSVEGPLTGTQYF. The CDR3 DNA reads TGCAGCGTTGAAGGTCCTTTGACAGGGACGCAGTATTTT.

This clonotype appeared many times. V is TRBV12-3 or TRBV12-4 and J is TRBJ2-7, with D possibly TRBD2 on 6 matching bases. The V gene lost 7 bases and the J gene lost 2 bases, with 15 bases spanning the gap. The CDR3 spans 14 residues. CDR3 DNA: TGTGCCAGCACCATCGGGGGTGAGGCCTACGAGCAGTACTTC. This codes for CASTIGGEAYEQYF.

The V gene is TRBV12-3 or TRBV12-4, the J gene TRBJ2-1, with 7 bases fitting TRBD2. V lost 3 bases, J lost 9 bases, and 8 bases stayed unmatched. The CDR3 is 14 residues long. CDR3 region: CASSLGGSVSEQFF. The CDR3 DNA reads TGTGCCAGCAGTTTGGGCGGGAGCGTTAGTGAGCAGTTCTTC.